Below, 8 T cell receptor beta chains from the same sample are listed, as sequenced in a study of cytomegalovirus exposure and HLA in healthy donors. The PCR employed 60 Vbeta primers together with 13 Jbeta primers. Libraries were prepared by immunoSEQ multiplex PCR; TCRdb keeps only in-frame clonotypes and omits some of them. The sample lists roughly 150,000 clones, around 78% occurring once. The sequencing sample was made of PBMCs. These receptors were taken from a young woman in good health and CMV-seronegative.

The chain has TRBV10-3 and TRBJ2-2, with a tentative D call TRBD2 (7 bases). Deletions cut 8 bases from V and 10 bases from J, with 17 bases between. From germline, CDR1 is ENHRY and CDR2 SYGVKD. The CDR3 runs to 13 residues. For the CDR3, the DNA is TGTGCCATCGGACTGAGGGGGGGAGAGGAGCTGTTTTTT. Protein sequence: CAIGLRGGEELFF.

CDR3 nucleotide sequence: TGTGCCTGGAGGGATGAGAGGTTTACTGAAGCTTTCTTT. It is translated as CAWRDERFTEAFF. J is TRBJ1-1 and V is TRBV30, with D hard to call. The CDR3 is made up of 13 amino acids. Trimming took off 3 bases at V and 5 bases at J, with 13 bases between the two ends. Germline lookup yields CDR1 GTSNPN and CDR2 SVGIG (reference sequence).

This clone was seen a few times. This chain joins TRBV7-9 and TRBJ2-7; a weak D match, TRBD1 (6 bases). The V end lost 6 bases, the J end lost 5 bases, and 11 bases lay between the germline ends. Germline V lookup: CDR1 SEHNR, CDR2 FQNEAQ (reference sequence). The CDR3 runs 12 residues. CDR3 residues: CASSRQVDEQYF. The CDR3 region has the DNA TGTGCCAGCAGTCGACAGGTTGACGAGCAGTACTTC.

The V call is TRBV14, the J call TRBJ1-2; unclear D gene. Trimming stripped 0 bases from V and 2 bases from J, with 13 bases between. The germline gives CDR1 SGHDN, CDR2 FVKESK. The CDR3 loop spans 16 amino acids. CDR3 amino acids: CASSQDLVGSNYGYTF. CDR3 DNA sequence: TGTGCCAGCAGCCAAGATCTGGTAGGGAGCAACTATGGCTACACCTTC.

J is TRBJ2-7 and V is TRBV6-1, with 7 bases lining up with TRBD2. With V trimmed by 4 bases and J by 0 bases, 0 bases remained unmatched. CDR3 length: 13 amino acids. Germline CDR1 MNHNS, CDR2 SASEGT. The CDR3 DNA is TGTGCCAGCAGTGGGGACTACTCCTACGAGCAGTACTTC. It codes for CASSGDYSYEQYF.

The CDR3 DNA reads TGTGCCAGCAGCCCGGAAGCACGGGCAGGGATGAACACTGAAGCTTTCTTT. It specifies CASSPEARAGMNTEAFF. The rearrangement joins TRBV9 to TRBJ1-1; a weak D match, TRBD1 (5 bases). Trimming shortened V by 4 bases and J by 0 bases, and 19 bases separated the two germline ends. The CDR3 contains 17 residues. Germline assignment: CDR1 SGDLS and CDR2 YYNGEE. The whole variable domain, remainder taken from reference TRBV9 and TRBJ1-1, is DSGVTQTPKHLITATGQRVTLRCSPRSGDLSVYWYQQSLDQGLQFLIQYYNGEERAKGNILERFSAQQFPDLHSELNLSSLELGDSALYFCASSPEARAGMNTEAFFGQGTRLTVV.

This clone was seen only a few times. In DNA, the CDR3 is TGTGCCAGCAGCCCCGGGACAGCCGGGGAGCTGTTTTTT. This sequence encodes CASSPGTAGELFF. The V call is TRBV6-5, the J call TRBJ2-2; 7 nucleotides agree with TRBD1. This CDR3 is built from 13 residues. Germline CDR1 and CDR2: MNHEY and SVGAGI. V lost 6 bases to trimming and J lost 6 bases; unmatched junction nucleotides: 4.

The rearrangement links TRBV15 to TRBJ1-2; 8 nucleotides match TRBD1. V was clipped by 1 base and J by 6 bases; unmatched bases: 7. From germline, CDR1 is LNHNV and CDR2 YYDKDF (reference sequence). The CDR3 sequence is 15 residues long. The CDR3 loop reads CATSRGGRGQDGYTF. In nucleotides, the CDR3 is TGTGCCACCAGCAGAGGAGGCAGGGGGCAGGATGGCTACACCTTC.